Listed here are 29 T cell receptor beta chains from one sample, sequenced in a study of T cell responses to AZD1222 COVID-19 vaccine. Repertoires were generated with immunoSEQ multiplex PCR, while TCRdb's copy carries only in-frame clones and drops some. The sample includes 120,000 or so clones, 90% of them seen just once. This specimen was peripheral blood, taken on day 0 of AZD1222 vaccination. Receptors originate from an adult in good health.

The gene calls are TRBV6-5 and TRBJ2-7; 8 nucleotides match TRBD2. After removal of 0 bases from V and 3 bases from J, the junction contained 4 bases not matched to a gene. This CDR3 comprises 15 residues. CDR1 and CDR2 from the germline V gene are MNHEY and SVGAGI. CDR3 sequence reads: CASSYSTSVYYEQYF. In DNA form, the CDR3 reads TGTGCCAGCAGTTACTCGACTAGCGTATACTACGAGCAGTACTTC.

The V gene is TRBV9, the J gene TRBJ2-7; D might be TRBD2 (7 bases). The germline gives CDR1 SGDLS, CDR2 YYNGEE. The CDR3 covers 15 residues. V lost 3 bases, J lost 3 bases, and 16 bases lay in between. CDR3 region: CASSEGGDPVYEQYF. The CDR3 coding sequence is TGTGCCAGCAGCGAGGGGGGGGACCCAGTCTACGAGCAGTACTTC.

The rearrangement joins TRBV5-5 to TRBJ2-1, with a possible D match to TRBD2 (5 bases). Trimming removed 6 bases at V and 8 bases at J, with 21 bases between. CDR1 is SGHKS, CDR2 YYEKEE, per germline (reference sequence). This CDR3 spans 15 amino acids. CDR3 sequence: CASTRVLRETDEQFF. CDR3 coding DNA: TGTGCCAGCACCCGGGTCCTCCGGGAAACAGATGAGCAGTTCTTC.

The genes are TRBV10-2 and TRBJ2-3; D unclear. Per the germline V gene, CDR1 is WSHSY and CDR2 is SAAADI. The germline V and J ends were trimmed by 4 bases and 1 base, with 3 bases remaining between them. The CDR3 contains 12 residues. CDR3 coding DNA: TGCGCCAGCAGTGTGGGCACAGATACGCAGTATTTT. This gives the protein CASSVGTDTQYF.

The table lists this clone with a few counts. V gene TRBV5-4 combines with J gene TRBJ1-2; D may be TRBD1 (6 bases). V dropped 0 bases and J dropped 3 bases, with 9 bases sitting between them. The CDR3 runs 14 residues. Germline-derived CDR1 and CDR2 are SGHNT and YYREEE (reference sequence). CDR3 sequence: CASSLGGLDYGYTF. CDR3 coding DNA: TGTGCCAGCAGCTTGGGGGGGCTAGACTATGGCTACACCTTC.

The chain carries TRBV14 and TRBJ2-1; 11 bases agree with TRBD2. Germline CDR1 reads SGHDN; CDR2 reads FVKESK. The CDR3 length is 14 residues. J was trimmed by 9 bases and V by 2 bases; bases with no gene match: 3. The CDR3: CASSQIAGGTEQFF. The CDR3 DNA is TGTGCCAGCAGCCAAATAGCGGGAGGGACTGAGCAGTTCTTC.

V usage is TRBV6-2 or TRBV6-3 and J usage is TRBJ2-6, with TRBD1 as a possible D gene (6 bases). The germline CDR1 and CDR2 sequences are MNHEY and SVGEGT. The CDR3 sequence is 21 residues long. V was pared by 2 bases and J by 4 bases, with 27 bases between. The CDR3 coding sequence is TGTGCCAGCAGTTACCCCACTGGAGCAGGGGTAACTTCGCGGGGGGCCAACGTCCTGACTTTC. The encoded protein is CASSYPTGAGVTSRGANVLTF.

This chain connects TRBV2 to TRBJ1-2; D might be TRBD1 (5 bases). Germline loops: CDR1 SNHLY, CDR2 FYNNEI. This CDR3 has 13 amino acids. Trimming took off 3 bases at V and 4 bases at J, with 9 bases between the two ends. The CDR3 is CASSDRESYGYTF. The CDR3 nucleotides are TGTGCCAGCAGTGACAGGGAGTCCTATGGCTACACCTTC.

The chain has TRBV16 and TRBJ2-3; D possibly corresponds to TRBD1 (5 bases). Germline CDR1 is KGHSY and CDR2 is FQNENV. Trimming took off 8 bases at V and 3 bases at J, with 12 bases between the two ends. The CDR3 runs to 13 residues. The CDR3: CASLLQGTDTQYF. The CDR3 DNA is TGTGCCAGCCTTCTCCAGGGAACAGATACGCAGTATTTT.

This clone occurred once. J is TRBJ2-7 and V is TRBV2, with a tentative D call TRBD2 (5 bases). The germline V gene has CDR1 SNHLY and CDR2 FYNNEI. This CDR3 is 13 amino acids long. The germline V and J ends were trimmed by 4 bases and 2 bases, with 9 bases remaining between them. CDR3 nucleotides: TGTGCCAGCAGTGGGACTCGGGCCTACGAGCAGTACTTC. Translation gives CASSGTRAYEQYF.

The count of this clone is one. The V and J genes are TRBV25-1 and TRBJ2-7; TRBD2 matches at 9 bases. Germline V CDR1 and CDR2: MGHDK, SYGVNS. There are 15 residues in the CDR3. V lost 4 bases and J lost 3; bases outside the gene matches: 7. The CDR3: CASSVISGSYYEQYF. The CDR3 DNA follows: TGTGCCAGCAGTGTCATTAGCGGGAGTTACTACGAGCAGTACTTC.

The chain joins TRBV21-1 to TRBJ2-1; the table's D gene call, TRBD1, was not cross checked with the DNA. TRBV21-1 is a known pseudogene. The CDR3 contains 16 residues. The DNA of the CDR3 is TGTGCCAGCAGCAGCCCGGACAGCCTCTCAAACAATGAGCAGTTCTTC. Protein: CASSSPDSLSNNEQFF.

V is TRBV7-6 and J is TRBJ2-1, with TRBD2 as a possible D gene (6 bases). The CDR3 extends over 12 amino acids. CDR1 SGHVS and CDR2 FNYEAQ come from the germline V gene. V lost 8 bases and J 4 bases, leaving 9 bases between the germline ends. The CDR3 region has the DNA TGTGCCAGCGGGAGGACATACAATGAGCAGTTCTTC. This codes for CASGRTYNEQFF.

The chain uses TRBV5-4 and TRBJ2-1; 8 positions match TRBD2. The CDR3 length is 15 residues. Germline V lookup: CDR1 SGHNT, CDR2 YYREEE (reference sequence). Trimming cost V 1 base and J 2 bases; bases outside gene matches: 2. CDR3 DNA sequence: TGTGCCAGCAGCTTGCCGGGAGGGGCCTACAATGAGCAGTTCTTC. This encodes CASSLPGGAYNEQFF.

The genes are TRBV5-1 and TRBJ2-3; a possible D gene is TRBD2 (7 bases). With 8 bases removed from V and 5 bases from J, the gap between germline ends came to 24 bases. CDR3 length: 16 amino acids. CDR1 and CDR2 from the germline V gene are SGHRS and YFSETQ. CDR3: CASGRGTGELGDTQYF. The CDR3 bases are TGCGCCAGTGGGAGGGGGACTGGCGAATTAGGAGATACGCAGTATTTT.

The CDR3 sequence: CASSPSLEYEQYF. CDR3 in DNA: TGTGCCAGCTCCCCTTCGCTAGAGTACGAGCAGTACTTC. The J gene is TRBJ2-7, the V gene TRBV18; D is unclear. CDR1 is KGHSH and CDR2 is LQKENI in the germline V gene. There are 13 residues in the CDR3. The V end was cut by 6 bases, the J end by 4 bases, with 13 bases between.

The chain has TRBV7-9 and TRBJ2-3, with TRBD2 matching 15 bases. V dropped 4 bases and J dropped 0; count of bases not matched to a gene: 5. The CDR3 totals 18 residues. CDR1 is SEHNR and CDR2 is FQNEAQ in the germline V gene (reference sequence). This CDR3 is CASSSPGTSGRSTDTQYF. In nucleotides, the CDR3 is TGTGCCAGCAGCTCTCCCGGGACTAGCGGGAGGAGCACAGATACGCAGTATTTT.

The gene calls are TRBV6-5 and TRBJ2-1, with 9 bases lining up with TRBD1. Looked up from germline, CDR1 is MNHEY and CDR2 is SVGAGI. V dropped 6 bases and J dropped 5; count of bases not matched to a gene: 8. The CDR3 extends over 15 amino acids. The CDR3: CASSLTGTGNNEQFF. The CDR3, as DNA: TGTGCCAGCAGCCTAACCGGGACAGGGAACAATGAGCAGTTCTTC.

The chain links TRBV13 to TRBJ2-5; D is unclear. This CDR3 region has 13 residues. The ends were cut back, 1 base at V and 3 bases at J, with 6 bases in the middle. Germline CDR1 PRHDT, CDR2 FYEKMQ (reference sequence). The DNA for the CDR3 is TGTGCCAGCAGCTTAGACGCTAAAGAGACCCAGTACTTC. Amino acid sequence: CASSLDAKETQYF.

The chain uses TRBV27 and TRBJ2-5, with D possibly called TRBD1 or TRBD2 (5 bases each). The germline gives CDR1 MNHEY, CDR2 SMNVEV (reference sequence). The CDR3 runs to 14 residues. The V gene lost 0 bases and the J gene lost 5 bases, with 10 bases spanning the gap. The DNA of the CDR3 is TGTGCCAGCAGTTTATCGAGGGGCCGGGAGACCCAGTACTTC. Residues: CASSLSRGRETQYF.

This clone was seen only a few times. The gene calls are TRBV6-5 and TRBJ1-4; TRBD1 might be the D (6 bases). Looked up from germline, CDR1 is MNHEY and CDR2 is SVGAGI. The CDR3 extends over 14 amino acids. Trimming left V 5 bases short and J 4 bases short, with 11 bases between. DNA of the CDR3: TGTGCCAGCAGTCCCCGGGACAATAATGAAAAACTGTTTTTT. Its protein is CASSPRDNNEKLFF.

V gene TRBV11-2 combines with J gene TRBJ1-4, with D maybe TRBD1 (5 bases). CDR1 and CDR2 from the germline V gene are SGHAT and FQNNGV. The V end lost 0 bases, the J end lost 10 bases, and 15 bases lay between the germline ends. The CDR3 is 15 amino acids. DNA for the CDR3: TGTGCCAGCAGCTTAGAGGGGGATGGCCCGGGAAAACTGTTTTTT. Encoded protein: CASSLEGDGPGKLFF.

This chain connects TRBV18 to TRBJ1-3, with unresolved D. The length of the CDR3 is 16 residues. Germline V lookup: CDR1 KGHSH, CDR2 LQKENI. The V end lost 3 bases, the J end lost 0 bases, and 12 bases lay between the germline ends. The CDR3: CASSPGVVLSGNTIYF. The CDR3 nucleotides are TGTGCCAGCTCACCTGGGGTGGTCCTCTCTGGAAACACCATATATTTT.

The gene calls are TRBV3-1 (or the pseudogene TRBV3-2) and TRBJ1-1, with no clear D. The V end lost 1 base, the J end lost 0 bases, and 9 bases lay between the germline ends. The CDR3 spans 15 residues. CDR1 is LGHDT, CDR2 YNNKEL, per germline (reference sequence). The CDR3 DNA sequence: TGTGCCAGCAGCCAAGCGTCCGGTGTGAACACTGAAGCTTTCTTT. Amino acids: CASSQASGVNTEAFF.

The table lists this clone with a few counts. The rearrangement links TRBV7-3 to TRBJ2-2, with 11 bases lining up with TRBD2. This CDR3 spans 15 amino acids. Germline V gene sequence: CDR1 SGHTA, CDR2 FQGTGA. Trimming took 5 bases from V and 3 from J; bases not matched to a gene: 2. The CDR3 DNA sequence: TGTGCCAGCAGCCGGACTAGCGGGTACACCGGGGAGCTGTTTTTT. Encoded protein: CASSRTSGYTGELFF.

The CDR3 region is CASSSRDFGYEQYF. The CDR3 DNA reads as TGTGCCAGCAGCTCCCGGGACTTTGGCTACGAGCAGTACTTC. The chain is built from TRBV9 and TRBJ2-7; D possibly corresponds to TRBD2 (6 bases). Germline V gives CDR1 SGDLS, CDR2 YYNGEE. The CDR3 is made up of 14 amino acids. The V end was cut by 4 bases, the J end by 3 bases, with 14 bases between.

The CDR3 protein is CASSDGRINSPLHF. CDR3 DNA sequence: TGCGCCAGCAGTGACGGACGGATAAATTCACCCCTCCACTTT. V gene TRBV10-1 combines with J gene TRBJ1-6; D is unresolved. CDR1 and CDR2 from the germline V gene are WNHNN and SYGVQD (reference sequence). The CDR3 has 14 residues. The V gene lost 3 bases and the J gene lost 7 bases, with 10 bases spanning the gap.

This chain uses TRBV5-4 with TRBJ2-1, with unresolved D. The CDR3 is 12 amino acids. Trimming shortened V by 3 bases and J by 10 bases, and 11 bases separated the two germline ends. Looked up from germline, CDR1 is SGHNT and CDR2 is YYREEE (reference sequence). CDR3 sequence (DNA): TGTGCCAGCAGCTCTATGGATGGCGAGCAGTTCTTC. Translated: CASSSMDGEQFF.

This chain joins TRBV27 and TRBJ1-1; D is unclear. Per germline, CDR1 MNHEY and CDR2 SMNVEV (reference sequence). V was trimmed by 2 bases and J by 0 bases, leaving 4 bases between them. The CDR3 loop spans 13 amino acids. The DNA of the CDR3 is TGTGCCAGCAGTTTACTTATGAACACTGAAGCTTTCTTT. Protein product: CASSLLMNTEAFF.